A selection of T cell receptor beta chains follows, all from one sample in a study of vaccination effects on CD4 cells after COVID-19. These receptors have no identified antigens. Profiled with immunoSEQ multiplex PCR; TCRdb holds only in-frame clones, not every one. Of more than 20,000 clones in the sample, around 76% are singletons; the top ten hold approximately 8.5%. This specimen was CD4+ T cells from PBMCs cultured with HCoV-NL63 spike peptides, taken before COVID-19 vaccination. These receptors were collected from a human donor who received a COVID-19 vaccine. Each CDR3 is given with its conserved first and last residue. The D gene is left open where the match is weak. Clone size appears in some rows only: once, few, many, or a class for an expanded clone.

CDR3 protein	CDR3 DNA	J gene	clone size	D gene	V gene
CASGQGSYEQYF	TGTGCCAGCGGACAGGGATCCTACGAGCAGTACTTC	TRBJ2-7	-	TRBD1	TRBV6-5
CASSKGSEGKGYNEQFF	TGTGCCAGCAGCAAAGGCTCCGAGGGAAAGGGGTACAATGAGCAGTTCTTC	TRBJ2-1	-	-	TRBV21-1
CASSLQGVVRNTIYF	TGTGCCAGCAGTTTACAGGGGGTAGTGAGAAACACCATATATTTT	TRBJ1-3	few	TRBD1	TRBV2
CAIRPATSGGISSYEQYF	TGTGCCATCAGGCCAGCGACTAGCGGGGGGATAAGCTCCTACGAGCAGTACTTC	TRBJ2-7	medium-sized	TRBD2	TRBV10-3
CASSQVGTGGYGYTF	TGTGCCAGCAGCCAAGTTGGGACAGGGGGCTATGGCTACACCTTC	TRBJ1-2	-	TRBD1	TRBV14
CASSLASVVNGQAFF	TGTGCCAGCAGTTTAGCGTCGGTCGTTAATGGACAAGCTTTCTTT	TRBJ1-1	-	-	TRBV27
CASSPMGGRAYEQYF	TGTGCCAGCAGCCCTATGGGCGGGAGGGCCTACGAGCAGTACTTC	TRBJ2-7	-	TRBD2	TRBV11-2
CASSWQGIRNHLANTGELFF	TGCGCCAGCAGCTGGCAGGGTATTCGAAACCACCTCGCGAACACCGGGGAGCTGTTTTTT	TRBJ2-2	once	-	TRBV5-1
CASHSVEGTDTQYF	TGCGCCAGCCACTCCGTTGAGGGAACAGATACGCAGTATTTT	TRBJ2-3	-	-	TRBV5-1
CSVGRQGNPTDTQYF	TGCAGCGTTGGGAGGCAGGGAAATCCCACAGATACGCAGTATTTT	TRBJ2-3	-	-	TRBV29-1
CASSWKASGAETQYF	TGTGCCAGCAGCTGGAAGGCTAGCGGGGCTGAGACCCAGTACTTC	TRBJ2-5	few	TRBD2	TRBV5-4
CASSRIRDGNNEQFF	TGTGCCAGCAGCCGTATCCGGGACGGCAACAATGAGCAGTTCTTC	TRBJ2-1	-	-	TRBV11-2
CASSLIQGSYEQYF	TGTGCCAGCAGCCTAATACAGGGTTCCTACGAGCAGTACTTC	TRBJ2-7	-	-	TRBV6-5
CASRQSPGGGYGYTF	TGTGCCAGCCGCCAATCCCCGGGCGGAGGCTATGGCTACACCTTC	TRBJ1-2	-	-	TRBV6-4
CASRLDQGNTEAFF	TGTGCCAGCAGACTCGACCAGGGGAACACTGAAGCTTTCTTT	TRBJ1-1	once	-	TRBV3-1/TRBV3-2
CASSQVKETQYF	TGTGCCAGCAGCCAAGTCAAAGAGACCCAGTACTTC	TRBJ2-5	-	-	TRBV3-1/TRBV3-2
CASSLAVHLATEQFF	TGTGCCAGCAGCTTAGCGGTTCATCTAGCCACGGAGCAGTTCTTC	TRBJ2-1	few	-	TRBV7-2
CASSVSLAGDLSYEQYF	TGTGCCAGCAGTGTTAGTCTAGCGGGAGATTTGTCCTACGAGCAGTACTTC	TRBJ2-7	-	TRBD2	TRBV2
CASSLGEYQPQHF	TGTGCCAGCAGCTTAGGGGAATATCAGCCCCAGCATTTT	TRBJ1-5	-	-	TRBV7-2
CASSLAGTEVNSPLHF	TGCGCCAGCAGCTTGGCCGGGACTGAAGTAAATTCACCCCTCCACTTT	TRBJ1-6	few	-	TRBV5-1
CASSPTPGHRGGDNSGYTF	TGCGCCAGCAGTCCAACCCCGGGACACCGGGGGGGGGACAACAGCGGCTACACCTTC	TRBJ1-2	once	-	TRBV10-2
CASSIGGAWYSYNEQFF	TGTGCCAGTAGTATAGGGGGAGCGTGGTACTCCTACAATGAGCAGTTCTTC	TRBJ2-1	-	-	TRBV19
CASSLDAKNIQYF	TGTGCCAGCAGCTTGGATGCCAAAAACATTCAGTACTTC	TRBJ2-4	-	-	TRBV5-4
CSVGNELQPQHF	TGCAGCGTTGGTAATGAGTTACAGCCCCAGCATTTT	TRBJ1-5	few	-	TRBV29-1
CASSRSTGEVHGYTF	TGTGCCAGCAGCAGATCGACAGGGGAGGTTCATGGCTACACCTTC	TRBJ1-2	-	TRBD1	TRBV7-8
CASSPRGDNSPLHF	TGTGCCAGCAGCCCCCGGGGGGATAATTCACCCCTCCACTTT	TRBJ1-6	-	-	TRBV13
CASSQVPGSNYGYTF	TGCGCCAGCAGCCAAGTACCTGGGTCGAATTATGGCTACACCTTC	TRBJ1-2	few	-	TRBV4-1
CASSRELAGGPIDTQYF	TGTGCCAGCAGCCGAGAACTAGCGGGAGGGCCTATAGATACGCAGTATTTT	TRBJ2-3	once	TRBD2	TRBV4-2
CSASQVAGKYEQYF	TGCAGTGCTAGTCAGGTAGCGGGAAAATACGAGCAGTACTTC	TRBJ2-7	-	TRBD2	TRBV20-1
CASRLRGSPGNTIYF	TGTGCCAGTAGACTACGAGGTTCCCCCGGAAACACCATATATTTT	TRBJ1-3	-	-	TRBV19
CASSRGEVTETQYF	TGCGCCAGCAGTCGGGGGGAGGTGACGGAGACCCAGTACTTC	TRBJ2-5	-	TRBD2	TRBV5-1
CASSLGGTDTQYF	TGCGCCAGCAGCTTGGGTGGCACAGATACGCAGTATTTT	TRBJ2-3	few	-	TRBV5-1
CASSWDGAYNEQFF	TGTGCCAGCAGCTGGGACGGGGCCTACAATGAGCAGTTCTTC	TRBJ2-1	-	-	TRBV11-2
CASSLTSSRPNEQFF	TGTGCCAGCAGCCTCACCTCTAGTAGGCCCAATGAGCAGTTCTTC	TRBJ2-1	-	-	TRBV5-4
CASRQFVNTGELFF	TGTGCCAGCAGACAGTTCGTGAACACCGGGGAGCTGTTTTTT	TRBJ2-2	few	-	TRBV27
CASSLQGYRGQPQHF	TGCGCCAGCAGCTTGCAGGGTTACAGGGGTCAGCCCCAGCATTTT	TRBJ1-5	few	TRBD1	TRBV5-1
CASSLGRGGLDTQYF	TGTGCCAGCAGCTTAGGGCGGGGGGGCCTGGATACGCAGTATTTT	TRBJ2-3	-	TRBD2	TRBV7-2
CASSLARGRAEAFF	TGTGCCAGCAGCTTGGCAAGGGGGAGAGCTGAAGCTTTCTTT	TRBJ1-1	-	-	TRBV5-4
CASSVEGNEQFF	TGTGCCAGCAGTGTGGAAGGCAATGAGCAGTTCTTC	TRBJ2-1	-	-	TRBV25-1
CASSPIGASTDTQYF	TGCGCCAGCAGCCCCATCGGGGCCTCCACAGATACGCAGTATTTT	TRBJ2-3	-	-	TRBV5-1
CASSDGTYYEQYF	TGTGCCAGCAGTGACGGGACCTACTACGAGCAGTACTTC	TRBJ2-7	few	-	TRBV27